This TCR beta chain was sequenced for a study of beta chain features in type 1 diabetes. The whole isolated RNA underwent reverse transcription, so sequencing captured expressed TCRB transcripts. Assay used: immunoSEQ multiplex PCR; TCRdb lists only in-frame clones, some missing. Here the sample spans 120,000 to 150,000 clones, roughly 7.2% being singletons. Germline loops: CDR1 KGHSH, CDR2 LQKENI. Trimming pared 6 bases from V and 5 bases from J, leaving 14 bases between. This CDR3 spans 14 amino acids. General study results and limits: More deletions and fewer insertions at VDJ junctions were found in patients with type 1 diabetes.

The sample holds a few counts of this clone. Its specificity is not known. A CD45RO/CCR7/CD25/CD127/CD95/CD27 panel sorted naive, central memory, regulatory and stem cell-like memory CD4+ cells. The chain joins TRBV18 to TRBJ2-1; D unclear. The clonotype originates from a woman aged 25 to 39 in good health. Material for sequencing was central memory CD4+ T cells from blood. CDR3 sequence (DNA): TGTGCCAGCTCCCGGATCGACATCAACAATGAGCAGTTCTTC. This translates into CASSRIDINNEQFF.